The sequence of this T cell receptor beta chain was determined in a study of T cell responses to AZD1222 COVID-19 vaccine. Profiled with immunoSEQ multiplex PCR; TCRdb holds only in-frame clones, not every one. The data show 140,000 to 150,000 clones, roughly 88% seen once. Germline V gene sequence: CDR1 SGHVS, CDR2 FNYEAQ. The CDR3 is 15 amino acids. The junction had 10 bases not matched to a gene; V was cut back by 11 bases and J by 3 bases. Sequenced here: peripheral blood, sampled 28 days after the second AZD1222 dose. The chain couples TRBV7-6 to TRBJ2-2; 9 bases map to TRBD1. The clonotype originates from an adult who received the AZD1222 COVID-19 vaccine. For the CDR3, the DNA is TGTGCCTTGAAATCTCGGACAGGGGACACCGGGGAGCTGTTTTTT. Translation gives CALKSRTGDTGELFF.